This T cell receptor beta chain emerged from a study of blood T cell repertoires in COVID-19. About the study: The United States, Italy and Spain provided the acute and convalescent COVID-19 samples.

Germline CDR1 SEHNR, CDR2 FQNEAQ (reference sequence). This CDR3 comprises 13 residues. Germline trimming cut 8 bases from V and 1 base from J; bases unmatched to any gene: 3. The table came from immunoSEQ multiplex PCR; TCRdb's copy has only in-frame clones and leaves some out. The sample carries approximately 130,000 clones, approximately 85% recorded once. The TCR originated in a human donor in a cohort sampled during active COVID-19. Sequencing was done on a sample of peripheral blood. The chain links TRBV7-9 to TRBJ1-1, with 8 bases identical to TRBD1. The CDR3 reads CASGDRGNTEAFF. CDR3 coding DNA: TGTGCCAGCGGAGACAGGGGGAACACTGAAGCTTTCTTT.